This TCR beta chain was identified in a study of regulatory T cells in long-lasting Graves disease. Time point given: persistent/refractory GD, antithyroid drugs over 5 years with positive TRAb. From RNA extracted from PBMCs, the TCR library was made. The authors built TCR beta libraries using iRepertoire HTBI primers and Arm-PCR of CDR3 regions. TCRdb redid the calling of the multiplex PCR reads with MiXCR, one entry per CDR3 protein. This table has 650,000 to 850,000 distinct CDR3 sequences, roughly 30% appearing once. This clonotype was observed a few times. The input for sequencing was peripheral blood mononuclear cells (PBMCs), taken when the disease was refractory, from a patient treated with antithyroid drugs. The sequence came from a female donor with Graves disease.

The CDR3 DNA follows: TGTGCCAGCAGTGTTGAAGCGGGACCCTCCTACGAGCAGTACTTC. It yields the protein CASSVEAGPSYEQYF. The gene calls are TRBV6-1 and TRBJ2-7; 7 positions agree with TRBD2. CDR1 is MNHNS and CDR2 is SASEGT in the germline V gene. V lost 4 bases, J lost 0 bases, and 6 bases stayed unmatched. This CDR3 is built from 15 residues.